Listed below are T cell receptor beta chains from one sample, sequenced in a study of PD-L1 blockade in urothelial cancer. Produced via immunoSEQ multiplex PCR; TCRdb's table is partial and in-frame only. The table shows about 110,000 clones, with approximately 85% occurring only once. The material was PBMCs, obtained around atezolizumab (anti-PD-L1) treatment. The receptor set was obtained from a man aged 45-60 years with urothelial cancer. The CDR3 runs from the conserved cysteine through the conserved F or W. D genes are given only for firm matches. The size of a clone is reported for some rows only, either as once, few or many, or as a class for expanded clones.

V	J	D	size	DNA	CDR3
TRBV6-1	TRBJ1-1	TRBD1	.	TGTGCCAGCAGTGGGATACCGGGACAGGGGGGATCTGAAGCTTTCTTT	CASSGIPGQGGSEAFF
TRBV9	TRBJ2-1	TRBD2	.	TGTGCCAGCAGCGGGACTAGCAGGAGGTCCTACAATGAGCAGTTCTTC	CASSGTSRRSYNEQFF
TRBV6-5	TRBJ1-5	.	.	TGTGCCAGCAGCCCTGACAGATATCAGCCCCAGCATTTT	CASSPDRYQPQHF
TRBV10-3	TRBJ2-3	.	once	TGTGCCATCAGTGAGACTAACACAGATACGCAGTATTTT	CAISETNTDTQYF
TRBV18	TRBJ2-2	TRBD2	.	TGTGCCAGCTCACCGGGACTAGCAAACGGGGAGCTGTTTTTT	CASSPGLANGELFF
TRBV28	TRBJ2-7	TRBD1	.	TGTGCCAGCAGTTTACGGGGACAGGGGCCCTCCTACGAGCAGTACTTC	CASSLRGQGPSYEQYF
TRBV4-2	TRBJ2-7	.	.	TGTGCCAGCAGCCAAGCAGGACTCTACGAGCAGTACTTC	CASSQAGLYEQYF
TRBV6-1	TRBJ2-7	.	.	TGTGCCAGCAGTGAATTAACCTACGAGCAGTACTTC	CASSELTYEQYF
TRBV12-2	TRBJ1-2	.	.	TGTGCAAGTCGCCCGGGACAGGGGGACTATGGCTACACCTTC	CASRPGQGDYGYTF
TRBV30	TRBJ1-5	TRBD1	few	TGTGCCTGGAGTCGGACAGGGGGTGAGCCCCAGCATTTT	CAWSRTGGEPQHF
TRBV7-8	TRBJ1-1	.	few	TGTGCCAGCAGCGATACCCGATGGGCAGTTGCTTTCTTT	CASSDTRWAVAFF
TRBV28	TRBJ1-2	TRBD1	once	TGTGCCAGCAGCCGGTTTACGGGACAGACTAGTTTC	CASSRFTGQTSF
TRBV27	TRBJ2-1	.	few	TGTGCCAGCAGTACACTCCCTAGGCAAGAGCAGTTCTTC	CASSTLPRQEQFF
TRBV18	TRBJ2-7	TRBD2	.	TGTGCCAGCTCCCCCGGGACTAGCGGGAGGTACGAGCAGTACTTC	CASSPGTSGRYEQYF
TRBV11-3	TRBJ2-1	.	.	TGTGCCAGCAGCTTAGGGTGGGGCGATGAGCAGTTCTTC	CASSLGWGDEQFF
TRBV9	TRBJ1-1	.	.	TGTGCCAGCAGCGTAGGGCAGGGTATGGGTGAAGCTTTCTTT	CASSVGQGMGEAFF
TRBV7-7	TRBJ2-1	.	.	TGTGCTAGCAGCCGGTCCCCGGTCGCCTACAATGAGCAGTTCTTC	CASSRSPVAYNEQFF
TRBV30	TRBJ2-3	TRBD2	.	TGTGCCTGGACCCGAGCGGGAGGCACAGATACGCAGTATTTT	CAWTRAGGTDTQYF
TRBV25-1	TRBJ2-7	TRBD1	.	TGTGCCAGCAGTAACGACAGGGGGTCTTACGAGCAGTACTTC	CASSNDRGSYEQYF
TRBV11-3	TRBJ2-2	.	.	TGTGCCAGCAGCCGCCGCCCTCCGGGGGAGAACACCGGGGAGCTGTTTTTT	CASSRRPPGENTGELFF
TRBV5-4	TRBJ2-3	.	.	TGTGCCAGCAGCGTCCAACTAGGGAGCACAGATACGCAGTATTTT	CASSVQLGSTDTQYF
TRBV23-1	TRBJ2-7	.	.	TGCGCCAGCAGTCCGGGACTTCCGACCTACGAGCAGTACTTC	CASSPGLPTYEQYF
TRBV6-6	TRBJ2-2	.	once	TGTGCCAGCAGTCCCAGGGGGGCGAACACCGGGGAGCTGTTTTTT	CASSPRGANTGELFF
TRBV6-1	TRBJ2-2	.	once	TGTGCCAGCAGTGACAGGGGGGCCGGGGAGCTGTTTTTT	CASSDRGAGELFF
TRBV14	TRBJ1-6	.	.	TGTGCCAGCCAACAGGAATTTAAAAATTCACCCCTCCACTTT	CASQQEFKNSPLHF
TRBV28	TRBJ1-3	.	once	TGTGCCAGCAGCCCGGGACTCCCTGACACCATATATTTT	CASSPGLPDTIYF
TRBV10-3	TRBJ2-7	.	.	TGTGCCATCAGTGTAGAATTTCCCTACGAGCAGTACTTC	CAISVEFPYEQYF
TRBV11-2	TRBJ2-7	TRBD2	.	TGTGCCAGCAGCATAGGGACTAGCGGGAGGATCTACGAGCAGTACTTC	CASSIGTSGRIYEQYF
TRBV28	TRBJ1-1	.	.	TGTGCCAGCAGTTTGGGCAGCATGAACACTGAAGCTTTCTTT	CASSLGSMNTEAFF
TRBV5-8	TRBJ1-5	.	.	TGTGCCAGCAGCTTGGTCCTGAGCAATCAGCCCCAGCATTTT	CASSLVLSNQPQHF
TRBV5-1	TRBJ2-1	TRBD2	.	TGCGCCAGCAGCTTGTTGGGAGCGGGAGGGCTCCGTGAGCAGTTCTTC	CASSLLGAGGLREQFF
TRBV5-4	TRBJ2-2	TRBD2	.	TGTGCCAGCAGCTTGGCGGTCCCCCGCGGGAGGTTAGGGGAGCTGTTTTTT	CASSLAVPRGRLGELFF
TRBV9	TRBJ2-1	TRBD2	.	TGTGCCAGCAGCGTAGGCGGGAGCGGGGGGCAGTTCTTC	CASSVGGSGGQFF
TRBV28	TRBJ2-7	.	.	TGTGCCAGCCAGGACACAACCTACGAGCAGTACTTC	CASQDTTYEQYF
TRBV10-3	TRBJ1-6	.	few	TGTGCCATCTCGCCGGGTCACTCCAATTCACCCCTCCACTTT	CAISPGHSNSPLHF
TRBV19	TRBJ2-3	.	once	TGTGCCAGTATGGGGGGTCAGGATACGCAGTATTTT	CASMGGQDTQYF
TRBV28	TRBJ1-1	.	.	TGTGCCAGCAGTTTACCGGGAGGGGGGAACACTGAAGCTTTCTTT	CASSLPGGGNTEAFF
TRBV29-1	TRBJ2-1	TRBD1	.	TGCAGCGTTGGAGGACAGGGCCCTTACAATGAGCAGTTCTTC	CSVGGQGPYNEQFF
TRBV5-6	TRBJ2-3	.	.	TGTGCCAGCAGCCACCTCTCCCAGCGCCCCAAGGCTACGCAGTATTTT	CASSHLSQRPKATQYF
TRBV7-8	TRBJ2-1	TRBD1	.	TGTGCCAGCAGCCCAGCCGGGACAGGGGACAATGAGCAGTTCTTC	CASSPAGTGDNEQFF
TRBV14	TRBJ2-3	TRBD1	.	TGTGCCAGCAGCCACCGACAGGGTATCTCAGATACGCAGTATTTT	CASSHRQGISDTQYF